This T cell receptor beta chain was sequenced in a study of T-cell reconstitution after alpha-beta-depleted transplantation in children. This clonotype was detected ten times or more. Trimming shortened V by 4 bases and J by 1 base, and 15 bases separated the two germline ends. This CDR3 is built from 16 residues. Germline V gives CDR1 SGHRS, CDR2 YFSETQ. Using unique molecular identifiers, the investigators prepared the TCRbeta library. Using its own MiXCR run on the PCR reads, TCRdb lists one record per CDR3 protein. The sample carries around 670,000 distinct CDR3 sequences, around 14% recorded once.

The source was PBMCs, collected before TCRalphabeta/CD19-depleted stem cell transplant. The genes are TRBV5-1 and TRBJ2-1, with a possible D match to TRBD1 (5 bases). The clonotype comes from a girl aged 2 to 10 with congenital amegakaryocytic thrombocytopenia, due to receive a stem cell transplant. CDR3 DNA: TGCGCCAGCAGCGGGGCGACCGGACGTTCCTACAATGAGCAGTTCTTC. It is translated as CASSGATGRSYNEQFF.